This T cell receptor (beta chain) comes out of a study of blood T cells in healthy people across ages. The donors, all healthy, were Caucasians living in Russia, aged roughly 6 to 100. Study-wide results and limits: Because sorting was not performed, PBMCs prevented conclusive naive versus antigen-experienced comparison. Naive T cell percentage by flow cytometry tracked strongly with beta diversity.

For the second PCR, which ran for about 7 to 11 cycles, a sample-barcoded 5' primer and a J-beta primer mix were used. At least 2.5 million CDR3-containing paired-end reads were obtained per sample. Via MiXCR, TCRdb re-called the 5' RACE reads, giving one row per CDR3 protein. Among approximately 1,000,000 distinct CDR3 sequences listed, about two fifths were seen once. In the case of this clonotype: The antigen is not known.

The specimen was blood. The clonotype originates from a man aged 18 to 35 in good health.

In DNA form, the CDR3 reads TGCGCCAGCAGCTTAACACTGCAGGGGGACACTGAAGCTTTCTTT. Encoded protein: CASSLTLQGDTEAFF. V and J are TRBV5-1 and TRBJ1-1, with TRBD1 matching 7 bases. This CDR3 spans 15 amino acids. Germline V gene lookup returns CDR1 SGHRS and CDR2 YFSETQ. Trimming cost V 2 bases and J 3 bases; bases outside gene matches: 7.